The 30 T cell receptor beta chains given below trace back to one sample, sequenced in a study of T-cell reconstitution after alpha-beta-depleted transplantation in children. Using unique molecular identifiers, the investigators prepared the TCRbeta library. Each CDR3 protein gets one entry after TCRdb re-called the PCR reads with MiXCR. The sample lists roughly 670,000 distinct CDR3 sequences; over 10% were seen once. This specimen was PBMCs, taken before TCRalphabeta/CD19-depleted stem cell transplant. These receptor sequences come from a girl aged 2 to 9 with congenital amegakaryocytic thrombocytopenia, due to receive a stem cell transplant.

This clonotype showed up many times. This sequence joins TRBV20-1 and TRBJ2-2; D may be TRBD2 (6 bases). Trimming took off 2 bases at V and 5 bases at J, with 15 bases between the two ends. Germline V CDR1 and CDR2: DFQATT, SNEGSKA (reference sequence). This CDR3 spans 15 amino acids. CDR3 DNA: TGCAGTGCTAGACTCCAGGTGGGGGGAACCGGGGAGCTGTTTTTT. Amino acid sequence: CSARLQVGGTGELFF.

This clonotype was observed a few times. The chain links TRBV7-8 to TRBJ1-2; D uncertain. V lost 3 bases to trimming and J lost 3 bases, with 11 bases between them. The CDR3 extends over 14 amino acids. Germline V gene data show CDR1 as SGHVS and CDR2 as FQNEAQ. The CDR3 sequence is CASSFGVRDYGYTF. CDR3 DNA sequence: TGTGCCAGCAGCTTCGGGGTTCGGGACTATGGCTACACCTTC. The entire variable domain, with the rest obtained from reference TRBV7-8 and TRBJ1-2, is as follows: GAGVSQSPRYKVAKRGQDVALRCDPISGHVSLFWYQQALGQGPEFLTYFQNEAQLDKSGLPSDRFFAERPEGSVSTLKIQRTQQEDSAVYLCASSFGVRDYGYTFGSGTRLTVV.

The rearrangement uses TRBV5-1 and TRBJ1-2, with a tentative D call TRBD1 (5 bases). Germline V gene sequence: CDR1 SGHRS, CDR2 YFSETQ. The V gene lost 2 bases and the J gene lost 3 bases, with 20 bases spanning the gap. The CDR3 consists of 17 residues. CDR3 in DNA: TGCGCCAGCAGCTTCGGGGGATCTGTGGGGACTGACTATGGCTACACCTTC. Amino acids: CASSFGGSVGTDYGYTF.

This clonotype was seen only a few times. V gene TRBV7-9 combines with J gene TRBJ2-7; 8 bases map to TRBD1. The V gene end was trimmed by 4 bases and the J gene end by 6 bases; junction bases not matched to a gene: 5. CDR3 length: 13 residues. CDR1 SEHNR and CDR2 FQNEAQ come from the germline V gene (reference sequence). The CDR3 sequence is CASSSTGQVEQYF. As DNA, the CDR3 is TGTGCCAGCAGCTCGACGGGACAGGTCGAGCAGTACTTC.

This clonotype was seen repeatedly, ten times or more. The rearrangement links TRBV5-1 to TRBJ2-2, with 8 bases that match TRBD2. With 3 bases clipped from V and 9 bases from J, the junction kept 7 bases outside the gene matches. Germline V gene sequence: CDR1 SGHRS, CDR2 YFSETQ. The CDR3 contains 14 residues. The CDR3 nucleotides are TGCGCCAGCAGCTCAATCCAGCGGGAGCGGGAGCTGTTTTTT. This encodes CASSSIQRERELFF.

This clonotype was seen repeatedly, ten times or more. V is TRBV6-6 and J is TRBJ2-1; D unclear. The CDR3 has 13 residues. Trimming shortened V by 2 bases and J by 9 bases, and 11 bases separated the two germline ends. The V gene's germline CDR1 is MNHNY and CDR2 SVGAGI (reference sequence). CDR3 loop: CASSYTWLAEQFF. The CDR3 DNA follows: TGTGCCAGCAGTTACACCTGGCTGGCTGAGCAGTTCTTC.

This clonotype was detected ten times or more. The chain uses TRBV7-6 and TRBJ2-3; 10 positions match TRBD2. V dropped 1 base and J dropped 4; count of bases not matched to a gene: 5. There are 16 residues in the CDR3. CDR1 SGHVS and CDR2 FNYEAQ come from the germline V gene. The CDR3 loop reads CASSLEGTSAPDTQYF. The CDR3 DNA follows: TGTGCCAGCAGCTTAGAAGGGACTAGCGCTCCAGATACGCAGTATTTT.

This clonotype occurred many times. The chain is built from TRBV20-1 and TRBJ1-1; a weak D match, TRBD1 (5 bases). V lost 1 base, J lost 7 bases, and 13 bases lay in between. The CDR3 runs to 13 residues. In germline, CDR1 is DFQATT, CDR2 SNEGSKA (reference sequence). The CDR3 here is CSARGGYTVEAFF. The CDR3 DNA is TGCAGTGCTAGAGGGGGGTACACGGTTGAAGCTTTCTTT.

This clonotype was detected a few times. The V gene is TRBV27, the J gene TRBJ2-2, with D perhaps matching TRBD1 or TRBD2 (5 bases each). V dropped 5 bases and J dropped 3 bases, with 7 bases sitting between them. Germline values: CDR1 MNHEY, CDR2 SMNVEV (reference sequence). The CDR3 spans 13 residues. The CDR3 DNA reads as TGTGCCAGCAGTCCGGGACACACCGGGGAGCTGTTTTTT. Translation: CASSPGHTGELFF.

The table lists this clonotype with many counts. V and J are TRBV29-1 and TRBJ2-3; 8 bases match TRBD2. Germline CDR1 SQVTM, CDR2 ANQGSEA. There are 13 residues in the CDR3. The J segment lost 6 bases and the V segment lost 5 bases, leaving 7 bases of the junction unmatched. CDR3 coding DNA: TGCAGCGTTCAACCGGGGGGGAGGGATACGCAGTATTTT. Its protein product is CSVQPGGRDTQYF.

A word on this clonotype: This clone may be a read error of a much larger clone one base away. The chain uses TRBV6-2 or TRBV6-3 and TRBJ2-1; 10 nucleotides match TRBD2. The CDR3 spans 15 residues. Germline values: CDR1 MNHEY, CDR2 SVGEGT. V gave up 6 bases and J gave up 3 bases; unmatched junction bases: 5. The CDR3 bases are TGTGCCAGCAGACCCGGACTAGCGGTCTACAATGAGCAGTTCTTC. As protein: CASRPGLAVYNEQFF.

There are a few counts of this clonotype. V is TRBV20-1 and J is TRBJ2-1; 13 bases align to TRBD2. Germline trimming cut 5 bases from V and 7 bases from J; bases unmatched to any gene: 8. The CDR3 length is 15 residues. CDR1 DFQATT and CDR2 SNEGSKA come from the germline V gene (reference sequence). CDR3 loop: CSALGLAGVLNEQFF. The CDR3 DNA reads TGCAGTGCTCTCGGACTAGCGGGAGTATTGAATGAGCAGTTCTTC.

J is TRBJ1-4 and V is TRBV15; D gene uncertain. The CDR3 loop spans 13 amino acids. Germline assignment: CDR1 LNHNV and CDR2 YYDKDF (reference sequence). The germline V and J ends were trimmed by 3 bases and 8 bases, with 10 bases remaining between them. This CDR3 reads CATSSEHNEKLFF. The CDR3 coding sequence is TGTGCCACCAGCAGTGAGCATAACGAAAAACTGTTTTTT.

This clonotype was counted ten times or more. The V and J genes are TRBV11-2 and TRBJ2-2; TRBD2 aligns across 13 bases. Per the germline V gene, CDR1 is SGHAT and CDR2 is FQNNGV. The V gene end was trimmed by 4 bases and the J gene end by 3 bases; junction bases not matched to a gene: 11. The CDR3 length is 19 residues. CDR3 nucleotide sequence: TGTGCCAGCAGCTCTAGGACTAGCGGGAGAGAGGGCCACACCGGGGAGCTGTTTTTT. Amino acid sequence: CASSSRTSGREGHTGELFF.

This clonotype was seen ten or more times. The gene calls are TRBV10-3 and TRBJ2-1; TRBD2 matches 10 bases. Per the germline V gene, CDR1 is ENHRY and CDR2 is SYGVKD. The length of the CDR3 is 16 residues. Germline trimming cut 6 bases from V and 2 bases from J; bases unmatched to any gene: 7. The CDR3 DNA follows: TGTGCCATCAGAGAAATAGCGGGAGGCACCTACAATGAGCAGTTCTTC. The encoded protein is CAIREIAGGTYNEQFF.

This clonotype has a count of ten or more. The chain couples TRBV7-7 to TRBJ2-5; D is unresolved. There are 13 residues in the CDR3. V was pared by 3 bases and J by 6 bases, with 11 bases between. The germline V gene has CDR1 SSHAT and CDR2 FNYEAQ (reference sequence). The CDR3 sequence: CASSLSDLKTQYF. CDR3 DNA: TGTGCCAGCAGCTTGAGCGACCTCAAGACCCAGTACTTC.

This clonotype was picked up many times. The chain links TRBV12-3 or TRBV12-4 to TRBJ2-3, with TRBD2 matching over 13 bases. The CDR3 consists of 14 residues. With V trimmed by 4 bases and J by 7 bases, 2 bases remained unmatched. The DNA of the CDR3 is TGTGCCAGCAGTTGGACTAGCGGGAGAAATACGCAGTATTTT. It yields the protein CASSWTSGRNTQYF.

This clonotype was detected a few times. The chain joins TRBV6-2 or TRBV6-3 to TRBJ1-2; 7 bases fit TRBD1. The CDR3 covers 14 residues. Trimming at V came to 0 bases and at J to 7 bases, leaving 5 bases not matched to a gene. Germline CDR1 reads MNHEY; CDR2 reads SVGEGT. The CDR3 protein is CASSYSTGKSGYTF. CDR3 DNA: TGTGCCAGCAGTTACTCGACAGGGAAGAGTGGCTACACCTTC.

This clonotype came up a few times. V usage is TRBV20-1 and J usage is TRBJ2-3; D gene uncertain. The germline V gene encodes CDR1 DFQATT and CDR2 SNEGSKA (reference sequence). V lost 3 bases, J lost 4 bases, and 11 bases lay in between. The CDR3 runs to 13 residues. Here the CDR3 reads CSARDEVADTQYF. CDR3 coding DNA: TGCAGTGCTAGGGACGAGGTCGCAGATACGCAGTATTTT.

This chain links TRBV5-1 with TRBJ2-7, with TRBD1 matching over 9 bases. Per the germline V gene, CDR1 is SGHRS and CDR2 is YFSETQ. The J segment lost 6 bases and the V segment lost 6 bases, leaving 7 bases of the junction unmatched. The CDR3 has 13 amino acids. CDR3 coding DNA: TGCGCCAGCAACCGGGACAGGGATGGCGAGCAGTACTTC. Its translation: CASNRDRDGEQYF. The full variable domain, completed using reference TRBV5-1 and TRBJ2-7, is KAGVTQTPRYLIKTRGQQVTLSCSPISGHRSVSWYQQTPGQGLQFLFEYFSETQRNKGNFPGRFSGRQFSNSRSEMNVSTLELGDSALYLCASNRDRDGEQYFGPGTRLTVT.

This chain uses TRBV20-1 with TRBJ2-7, with 10 nucleotides matching TRBD2. The junction had 13 bases not matched to a gene; V was cut back by 2 bases and J by 6 bases. CDR3 length equals 16 residues. Per the germline V gene, CDR1 is DFQATT and CDR2 is SNEGSKA (reference sequence). The CDR3 bases are TGCAGTGCTAGAACCCCGGTGGGGCTAGCGGGAGTCGAGCAGTACTTC. Translation: CSARTPVGLAGVEQYF.

The rearrangement joins TRBV5-4 to TRBJ2-3; D is uncertain. The CDR3 extends over 13 amino acids. CDR1 is SGHNT, CDR2 YYREEE, per germline (reference sequence). V gave up 4 bases and J gave up 5 bases, with 11 bases separating them. The CDR3 coding sequence is TGTGCCAGCAGCCCGACGCTAGGAGATACGCAGTATTTT. It codes for CASSPTLGDTQYF.

This clonotype has ten or more counts. The chain has TRBV7-2 and TRBJ2-1, with a possible D match to TRBD2 (5 bases). The CDR3 consists of 15 residues. Germline lookup yields CDR1 SGHTA and CDR2 FQGNSA. Trimming removed 3 bases from V and 2 bases from J, with 11 bases in between. The CDR3 sequence is CASSFVGAAYNEQFF. The CDR3 DNA is TGTGCCAGCAGCTTCGTGGGAGCGGCCTACAATGAGCAGTTCTTC.

The chain joins TRBV5-1 to TRBJ2-1; 11 bases agree with TRBD2. With 6 bases clipped from V and 8 bases from J, the junction kept 7 bases outside the gene matches. The length of the CDR3 is 14 residues. Germline lookup yields CDR1 SGHRS and CDR2 YFSETQ. The CDR3 loop reads CASNPTSGNYEQFF. The CDR3 coding sequence is TGCGCCAGCAACCCGACTAGCGGGAATTATGAGCAGTTCTTC.

This clonotype was detected a few times. This chain connects TRBV7-7 to TRBJ2-1, with D unresolved. Trimming shortened V by 2 bases and J by 5 bases, and 13 bases separated the two germline ends. This CDR3 has 15 residues. The germline V gene has CDR1 SSHAT and CDR2 FNYEAQ (reference sequence). CDR3 coding DNA: TGTGCCAGCAGCTTAAATGTCGCTACCCACAATGAGCAGTTCTTC. Residues: CASSLNVATHNEQFF.

The table lists this clonotype with many counts. The genes are TRBV7-6 and TRBJ2-7; 10 positions match TRBD2. V lost 4 bases, J lost 2 bases, and 8 bases stayed unmatched. Germline CDR1 reads SGHVS; CDR2 reads FNYEAQ. The CDR3 runs to 16 residues. DNA of the CDR3: TGTGCCAGCAGCTCCGCCAGGCTAGCGGGAGCCTACGAGCAGTACTTC. Amino acids: CASSSARLAGAYEQYF. The whole variable domain, filled in from reference TRBV7-6 and TRBJ2-7, reads GAGVSQSPRYKVTKRGQDVALRCDPISGHVSLYWYRQALGQGPEFLTYFNYEAQQDKSGLPNDRFSAERPEGSISTLTIQRTEQRDSAMYRCASSSARLAGAYEQYFGPGTRLTVT.

This clonotype was counted a few times. CDR3 sequence: CASMHGSSYEQYF. The CDR3 region has the DNA TGTGCCAGCATGCATGGGTCTTCCTACGAGCAGTACTTC. The chain carries TRBV28 and TRBJ2-7; no definite D call. Germline lookup yields CDR1 MDHEN and CDR2 SYDVKM. CDR3 size: 13 residues. The V and J ends lost 7 bases and 1 base respectively, with 11 bases between them.

This clonotype appeared many times. This chain links TRBV9 with TRBJ2-3, with TRBD1 matching 10 bases. Germline CDR1 SGDLS, CDR2 YYNGEE. V lost 4 bases to trimming and J lost 8 bases; unmatched junction nucleotides: 7. The CDR3 sequence is 14 residues long. In nucleotides, the CDR3 is TGTGCCAGCAGCCAACCGGGGACAGGGGTTACGCAGTATTTT. Protein product: CASSQPGTGVTQYF.

Only a few counts were recorded for this clonotype. The chain carries TRBV7-9 and TRBJ2-3; 8 positions match TRBD1. The trim removed 5 bases at V and 3 bases at J, leaving 10 bases unmatched. The CDR3 spans 16 residues. From germline, CDR1 is SEHNR and CDR2 FQNEAQ (reference sequence). The CDR3 region is CASSPWQGARTDTQYF. Here the CDR3 DNA reads TGTGCCAGCAGCCCCTGGCAGGGGGCGCGTACAGATACGCAGTATTTT.

There are many counts of this clonotype. The V gene is TRBV5-1, the J gene TRBJ2-7; D is uncertain. V gave up 7 bases and J gave up 0 bases, with 14 bases separating them. Looked up from germline, CDR1 is SGHRS and CDR2 is YFSETQ. The CDR3 is 14 amino acids. The CDR3 loop is CASRKGVFSYEQYF. The CDR3 bases are TGCGCCAGCCGGAAGGGCGTCTTCTCCTACGAGCAGTACTTC.